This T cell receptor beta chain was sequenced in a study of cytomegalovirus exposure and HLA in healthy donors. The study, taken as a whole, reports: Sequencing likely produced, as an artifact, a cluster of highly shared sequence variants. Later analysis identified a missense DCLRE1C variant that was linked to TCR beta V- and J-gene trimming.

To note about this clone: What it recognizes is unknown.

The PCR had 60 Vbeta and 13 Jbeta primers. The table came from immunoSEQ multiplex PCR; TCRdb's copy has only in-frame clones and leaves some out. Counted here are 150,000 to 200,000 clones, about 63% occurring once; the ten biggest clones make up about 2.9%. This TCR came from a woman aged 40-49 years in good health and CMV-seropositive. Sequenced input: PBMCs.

DNA for the CDR3: TGTGCCAGTAGTTCCGGACTAGCAGTCAATGAGCAGTTCTTC. Amino acid sequence: CASSSGLAVNEQFF. This chain links TRBV19 with TRBJ2-1; 8 bases map to TRBD2. V gave up 5 bases and J gave up 6 bases; unmatched junction bases: 6. Germline values: CDR1 LNHDA, CDR2 SQIVND (reference sequence). This CDR3 has 14 amino acids.